The 16 T cell receptor beta chains below were found in one sample sequenced in a study of blood T cells in healthy people across ages (dated by TCRdb to the mid-2010s). Library preparation used 5' RACE. Sequenced on an Illumina HiSeq 2500. A second PCR of about 7 to 12 cycles was run with a J-beta primer mix and a sample-barcoded 5' primer. TCRdb trimmed the raw reads at Q25, called clones with MiXCR and kept productive beta chains. One record per CDR3 amino acid sequence lists the most common genes and DNA. The sample profile shows under 950,000 distinct CDR3 sequences; approximately 22% of them were found once. The ten top clones hold about 22% of the sample. Sequencing was carried out using blood. The receptors derive from a man in his 70s in good health.

The chain employs TRBV5-1 and TRBJ2-5; TRBD2 matches 12 bases. The J call may be incorrect, as the DNA end agrees better with TRBJ2-1. This CDR3 has 16 amino acids. Germline V gives CDR1 SGHRS, CDR2 YFSETQ. CDR3 loop: CASSSVLAGGKSEQFF. DNA for the CDR3: TGCGCCAGCAGCTCCGTTCTAGCGGGAGGGAAGAGTGAGCAGTTCTTC.

V and J are TRBV7-9 and TRBJ2-7; the D gene could be TRBD1 or TRBD2 (7 bases each). CDR1 SEHNR and CDR2 FQNEAQ come from the germline V gene (reference sequence). The CDR3 totals 16 residues. Trimming took off 5 bases at V and 1 base at J, with 18 bases between the two ends. The DNA for the CDR3 is TGTGCCAGCAGCCCCAGGGGGGGGACAAATTCCTACGAGCAGTACTTC. Translated, it gives CASSPRGGTNSYEQYF.

The J gene is TRBJ1-5, the V gene TRBV20-1; D is unresolved. The CDR3 has 17 residues. The V gene lost 3 bases and the J gene lost 3 bases, with 21 bases spanning the gap. Germline-derived CDR1 and CDR2 are DFQATT and SNEGSKA (reference sequence). CDR3 bases: TGCAGTGCTAGGCGAAGTCGGTCCGGCTTCCTCAATCAGCCCCAGCATTTT. Translated: CSARRSRSGFLNQPQHF.

This clonotype has just a few counts. The chain carries TRBV7-9 and TRBJ1-2; D remains ambiguous. The ends were cut back, 2 bases at V and 8 bases at J, with 18 bases in the middle. Germline CDR1 and CDR2: SEHNR and FQNEAQ (reference sequence). CDR3 length: 15 amino acids. The CDR3 sequence is CASSLLNEQGGGYTF. CDR3 bases: TGTGCCAGCAGCTTATTAAACGAACAAGGCGGCGGCTACACCTTC.

This clonotype has just a few counts. The V call is TRBV19, the J call TRBJ1-1; tentatively, D is TRBD1 (5 bases). CDR1 and CDR2 (germline): LNHDA, SQIVND (reference sequence). There are 16 residues in the CDR3. The V gene lost 4 bases and the J gene lost 0 bases, with 15 bases spanning the gap. CDR3 loop: CASSTRRGPMNTEAFF. The CDR3 bases are TGTGCCAGTAGTACAAGGCGGGGCCCCATGAACACTGAAGCTTTCTTT.

The rearrangement uses TRBV6-6 and TRBJ2-5; 8 bases align to TRBD2. Germline V gene data show CDR1 as MNHNY and CDR2 as SVGAGI (reference sequence). V lost 6 bases and J lost 2; bases outside the gene matches: 8. The CDR3 contains 15 residues. The CDR3 here is CASSSREEIQETQYF. The CDR3, as DNA: TGTGCCAGCAGCTCGCGGGAGGAGATTCAAGAGACCCAGTACTTC.

This chain connects TRBV24-1 to TRBJ2-1, with 8 bases lining up with TRBD1. CDR3 length equals 16 residues. From germline, CDR1 is KGHDR and CDR2 SFDVKD. V gave up 4 bases and J gave up 7 bases; unmatched junction bases: 11. CDR3 sequence: CATSDPGQETGNEQFF. The CDR3 DNA follows: TGTGCCACCAGTGACCCGGGACAGGAAACGGGGAATGAGCAGTTCTTC.

This clonotype has more than one count but fewer than ten. V and J are TRBV29-1 and TRBJ2-3; 10 positions match TRBD2. The CDR3 is made up of 17 amino acids. Germline CDR1 is SQVTM and CDR2 is ANQGSEA. V lost 4 bases and J lost 0; bases outside the gene matches: 10. For the CDR3, the DNA is TGCAGCGTTGTTCTAGCGGGGGTTAGCCTTAGCACAGATACGCAGTATTTT. It encodes CSVVLAGVSLSTDTQYF.

This clonotype was picked up a small number of times. The CDR3 region is CASSLLTRETQYF. The CDR3 nucleotides read TGTGCCAGCAGTTTACTGACCCGAGAGACCCAGTACTTC. The J gene is TRBJ2-5, the V gene TRBV12-3 or TRBV12-4; no definite D call. The V gene lost 2 bases and the J gene lost 4 bases, with 8 bases spanning the gap. The CDR3 has 13 amino acids.

The chain couples TRBV29-1 to TRBJ2-1, with D perhaps TRBD2 (7 bases). The germline CDR1 and CDR2 sequences are SQVTM and ANQGSEA. This CDR3 comprises 14 residues. V lost 7 bases and J lost 6, with 19 bases in between. The CDR3 DNA follows: TGCAGCGACGGCCCGCGGGGGCTTTGCAATGAGCAGTTCTTC. Translating it yields CSDGPRGLCNEQFF.

In this sample, this clonotype turned up a few times. V and J are TRBV20-1 and TRBJ1-4; 7 nucleotides align to TRBD1. Germline CDR1 DFQATT, CDR2 SNEGSKA (reference sequence). J was trimmed by 4 bases and V by 5 bases; bases with no gene match: 7. CDR3 length: 14 residues. DNA for the CDR3: TGCAGTGCTTTGGCGGGGGACAGTAATGAAAAACTGTTTTTT. It translates to CSALAGDSNEKLFF.

CDR3 protein: CASSFEGSGQETQYF. The DNA for the CDR3 is TGTGCCAGCAGCTTCGAGGGGTCGGGGCAAGAGACCCAGTACTTC. The rearrangement joins TRBV5-6 to TRBJ2-1; either TRBD1 or TRBD2 may supply D (5 bases each). The closer fit of TRBJ2-5 to the DNA end suggests the J call may be wrong. The CDR3 runs to 15 residues. Germline CDR1 and CDR2: SGHDT and YYEEEE.

The chain couples TRBV12-3 or TRBV12-4 to TRBJ2-3; D not certain. This CDR3 is 12 amino acids long. With 4 bases removed from V and 7 bases from J, the gap between germline ends came to 9 bases. DNA for the CDR3: TGTGCCAGCAGTTCTGACGACAATACGCAGTATTTT. Translating gives CASSSDDNTQYF.

This chain links TRBV27 with TRBJ1-5; tentatively, D is TRBD1 (6 bases). The CDR3 consists of 16 residues. Trimming stripped 6 bases from V and 4 bases from J, with 19 bases between. Germline loops: CDR1 MNHEY, CDR2 SMNVEV (reference sequence). CDR3 in amino acids: CASSKGGGRRNQPQHF. The DNA for the CDR3 is TGTGCCAGCAGCAAGGGAGGGGGGCGTCGGAATCAGCCCCAGCATTTT.

V is TRBV25-1 and J is TRBJ2-2, with D hard to call. The CDR3 length is 15 residues. Per the germline V gene, CDR1 is MGHDK and CDR2 is SYGVNS. V lost 1 base to trimming and J lost 4 bases, with 10 bases between them. The CDR3 protein is CASSESRNPTGELFF. The CDR3 DNA follows: TGTGCCAGCAGTGAATCGAGGAACCCCACCGGGGAGCTGTTTTTT.

The rearrangement joins TRBV5-1 to TRBJ2-5; D may match TRBD1 or TRBD2 (5 bases each). There are 13 residues in the CDR3. V dropped 7 bases and J dropped 6 bases, with 16 bases sitting between them. The germline V gene has CDR1 SGHRS and CDR2 YFSETQ. CDR3: CASGVNGAKTQYF. The CDR3 DNA follows: TGCGCCAGCGGCGTGAACGGGGCGAAGACCCAGTACTTC. Full variable domain (rest looked up from reference TRBV5-1 and TRBJ2-5): KAGVTQTPRYLIKTRGQQVTLSCSPISGHRSVSWYQQTPGQGLQFLFEYFSETQRNKGNFPGRFSGRQFSNSRSEMNVSTLELGDSALYLCASGVNGAKTQYFGPGTRLLVL.